Listed below are T cell receptor beta chains from one sample, sequenced in a study of cytomegalovirus exposure and HLA in healthy donors. Clones were read by immunoSEQ multiplex PCR, and TCRdb kept only the in-frame ones, dropping some. The sample has approximately 240,000 clones; just under 85% are singletons. The source material was PBMCs. The receptor source for this set is a woman aged 40 to 50 in good health and CMV-seronegative. The CDR3 runs from the conserved cysteine through the conserved F or W. D genes are given only for firm matches.

d_gene | j_gene | v_gene | len | CDR3aa | CDR3nt
TRBD2 | TRBJ2-2 | TRBV7-6 | 18 | CASSPEGGLAGGTGELFF | TGTGCCAGCAGCCCAGAGGGGGGACTAGCGGGGGGCACCGGGGAGCTGTTTTTT
- | TRBJ2-3 | TRBV9 | 16 | CASSVGLVGATDTQYF | TGTGCCAGCAGCGTAGGACTAGTAGGGGCCACAGATACGCAGTATTTT
- | TRBJ2-7 | TRBV27 | 14 | CASSLLGDSYEQYF | TGTGCCAGCAGTTTACTCGGGGACTCCTACGAGCAGTACTTC
- | TRBJ2-1 | TRBV10-3 | 13 | CAISESAYNEQFF | TGTGCCATCAGTGAGTCAGCTTACAATGAGCAGTTCTTC
- | TRBJ1-2 | TRBV2 | 12 | CASRDSFYGYTF | TGTGCCAGCAGAGACAGTTTCTATGGCTACACCTTC
- | TRBJ2-3 | TRBV29-1 | 15 | CSGYEGDPGTDTQYF | TGCAGCGGCTACGAGGGGGACCCGGGCACAGATACGCAGTATTTT
TRBD1 | TRBJ1-5 | TRBV19 | 12 | CATPTGDQPQHF | TGTGCCACCCCGACAGGGGATCAGCCCCAGCATTTT
- | TRBJ2-3 | TRBV5-1 | 14 | CASSSSLLTDTQYF | TGCGCCAGCAGCTCCAGTCTCCTCACAGATACGCAGTATTTT
- | TRBJ1-2 | TRBV2 | 15 | CASTPNSRAGESYTF | TGTGCCAGCACCCCCAACTCCCGGGCCGGGGAAAGCTACACCTTC
- | TRBJ2-5 | TRBV11-3 | 13 | CASSPPGLETQYF | TGTGCCAGCAGCCCCCCGGGACTGGAGACCCAGTACTTC